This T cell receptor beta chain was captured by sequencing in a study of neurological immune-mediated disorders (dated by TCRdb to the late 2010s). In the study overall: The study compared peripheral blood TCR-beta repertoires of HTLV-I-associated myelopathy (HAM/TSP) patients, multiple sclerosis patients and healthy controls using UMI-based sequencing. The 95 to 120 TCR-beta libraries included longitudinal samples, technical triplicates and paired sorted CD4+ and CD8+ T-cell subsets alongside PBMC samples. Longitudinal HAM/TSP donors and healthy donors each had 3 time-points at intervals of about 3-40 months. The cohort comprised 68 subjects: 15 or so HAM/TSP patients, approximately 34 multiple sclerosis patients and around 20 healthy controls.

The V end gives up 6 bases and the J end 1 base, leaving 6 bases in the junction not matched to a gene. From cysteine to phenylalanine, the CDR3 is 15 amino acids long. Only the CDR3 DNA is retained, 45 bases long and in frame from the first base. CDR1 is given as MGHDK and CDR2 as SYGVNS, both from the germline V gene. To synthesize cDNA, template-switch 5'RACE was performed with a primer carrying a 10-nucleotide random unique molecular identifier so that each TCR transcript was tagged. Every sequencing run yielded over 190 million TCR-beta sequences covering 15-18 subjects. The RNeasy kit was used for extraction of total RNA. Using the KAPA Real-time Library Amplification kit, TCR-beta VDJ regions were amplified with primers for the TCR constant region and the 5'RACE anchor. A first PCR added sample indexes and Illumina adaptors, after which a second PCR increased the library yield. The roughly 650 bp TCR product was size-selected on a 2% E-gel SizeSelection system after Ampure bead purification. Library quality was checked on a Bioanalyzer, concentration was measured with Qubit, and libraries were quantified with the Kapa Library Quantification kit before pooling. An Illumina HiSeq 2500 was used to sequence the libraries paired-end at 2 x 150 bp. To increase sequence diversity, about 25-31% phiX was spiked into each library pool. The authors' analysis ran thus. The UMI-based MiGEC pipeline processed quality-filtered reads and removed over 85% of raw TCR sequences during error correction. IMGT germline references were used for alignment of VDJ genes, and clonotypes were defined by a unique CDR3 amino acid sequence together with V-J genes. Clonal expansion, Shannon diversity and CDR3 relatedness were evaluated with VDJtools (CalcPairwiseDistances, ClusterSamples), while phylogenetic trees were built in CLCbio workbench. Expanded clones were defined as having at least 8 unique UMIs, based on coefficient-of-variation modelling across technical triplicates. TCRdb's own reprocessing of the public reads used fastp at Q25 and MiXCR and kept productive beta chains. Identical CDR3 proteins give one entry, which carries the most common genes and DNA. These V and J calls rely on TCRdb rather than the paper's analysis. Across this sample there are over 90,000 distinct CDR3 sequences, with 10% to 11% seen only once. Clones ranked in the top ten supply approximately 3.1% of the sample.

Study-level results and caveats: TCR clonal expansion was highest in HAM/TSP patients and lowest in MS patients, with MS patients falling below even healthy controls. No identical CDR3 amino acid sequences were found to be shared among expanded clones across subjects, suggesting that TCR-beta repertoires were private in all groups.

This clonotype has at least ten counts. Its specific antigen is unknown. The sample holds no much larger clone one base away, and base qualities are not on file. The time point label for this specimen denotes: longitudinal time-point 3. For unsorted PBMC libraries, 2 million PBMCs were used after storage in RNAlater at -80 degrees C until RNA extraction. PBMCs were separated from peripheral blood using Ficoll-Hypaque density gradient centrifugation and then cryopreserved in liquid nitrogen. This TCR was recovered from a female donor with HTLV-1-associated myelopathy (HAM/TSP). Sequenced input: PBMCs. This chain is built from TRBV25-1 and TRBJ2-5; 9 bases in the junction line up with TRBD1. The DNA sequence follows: TGTGCCAGCAGAGACGGACAGGGGCGCCAAGAGACCCAGTACTTC. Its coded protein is CASRDGQGRQETQYF.